This TCR beta chain was found in a study of blood T cell repertoires in COVID-19. Study-level background: Sample material is recorded as cDNA or gDNA derived from T cells, B-cell-depleted T cells, or PBMCs.

Repertoires were generated with immunoSEQ multiplex PCR, while TCRdb's copy carries only in-frame clones and drops some. This table has about 160,000 clones, about 85% appearing once. The CDR3 is 17 amino acids. Germline V CDR1 and CDR2: MGHRA, YSYEKL. Unmatched junction bases numbered 12, after V lost 0 bases and J lost 7 bases. What was sequenced was peripheral blood. The V call is TRBV4-1, the J call TRBJ2-1, with 7 bases that match TRBD1. This sequence originates from a woman between 45 and 60 years old with COVID-19, enrolled during active disease. The CDR3 DNA sequence: TGCGCCAGCAGCCAAGATCCTGACAGGGTACCCCTAAATGAGCAGTTCTTC. This codes for CASSQDPDRVPLNEQFF.